The clone carrying this T cell receptor beta chain appeared many times. The antigen is not known. The CDR3 totals 15 residues. Germline V gene sequence: CDR1 DFQATT, CDR2 SNEGSKA (reference sequence). Trimming took 0 bases from V and 0 from J, leaving 10 bases between them. The record originates from a study of glioma-infiltrating T cells. Amplification of TCR alpha and beta CDR3 regions from RNA used iRepertoire nested multiplex PCR. TCRdb analysed the multiplex PCR reads with MiXCR anew, one entry per CDR3 protein. The table lists some 100,000 distinct CDR3 sequences, about 25% of them singletons. Notes on the study in general: Tissue-blood divergence was below expectation in non-neoplastic patients, above in gliomas.

The V call is TRBV20-1, the J call TRBJ2-3; possible D gene TRBD2, 6 bases. This clonotype was sampled from a human donor with low-grade glioma or glioblastoma, undergoing nonglioma brain surgery, or in good health (not recorded which). The sequenced sample was glioma tissue, nonneoplastic brain tissue, or PBMCs (not recorded which). This CDR3 reads CSARDEEGSTDTQYF. The CDR3, as DNA: TGCAGTGCTAGAGATGAGGAGGGGAGCACAGATACGCAGTATTTT.